Following are 11 T cell receptor beta chains from one sample sequenced in a study of T cell responses to AZD1222 COVID-19 vaccine. Only in-frame clones appear in the TCRdb table, and some are missing; sequencing was by immunoSEQ multiplex PCR. Altogether 150,000 or so clones are present, under 95% being singletons, with the ten largest covering 0.9% to 1.2%. The sequences come from peripheral blood, collected 28 days after the second AZD1222 dose. The receptor source for this set is an adult who received the AZD1222 COVID-19 vaccine.

The chain employs TRBV6-5 and TRBJ1-4; tentative D call: TRBD1 (6 bases). Germline CDR1 MNHEY, CDR2 SVGAGI. V shed 6 bases and J shed 10 bases, with 21 bases lying between them. The CDR3 is made up of 15 amino acids. CDR3 residues: CASSSTGYPEVKLFF. The CDR3 DNA sequence: TGTGCCAGCAGCTCAACAGGGTATCCGGAGGTAAAACTGTTTTTT.

The chain employs TRBV6-5 and TRBJ1-2; D gene ambiguous. From germline, CDR1 is MNHEY and CDR2 SVGAGI. The CDR3 is 13 amino acids. Between the trimmed V and J ends, which lost 0 bases and 4 bases, there was a span of 6 bases. CDR3 nucleotide sequence: TGTGCCAGCAGTTACTCGCGACGCTATGGCTACACCTTC. Protein sequence: CASSYSRRYGYTF.

In its sample, this clone was seen once. This sequence joins TRBV5-1 and TRBJ1-6; D gene ambiguous. Trimming shortened V by 4 bases and J by 2 bases, and 13 bases separated the two germline ends. From germline, CDR1 is SGHRS and CDR2 YFSETQ. The CDR3 contains 16 residues. DNA of the CDR3: TGCGCCAGCAGCCCCCGGCCCTCCACCTATAATTCACCCCTCCACTTT. This translates into CASSPRPSTYNSPLHF.

V gene TRBV7-8 combines with J gene TRBJ1-2, with TRBD1 matching over 8 bases. The germline V gene has CDR1 SGHVS and CDR2 FQNEAQ. Trimming cost V 5 bases and J 3 bases; bases outside gene matches: 14. This CDR3 comprises 17 residues. CDR3 nucleotides: TGTGCCAGCAGCAAAGAGCCTAACAGGGGGTCTGACTATGGCTACACCTTC. Protein product: CASSKEPNRGSDYGYTF.

This chain joins TRBV15 and TRBJ2-1; 11 nucleotides align to TRBD2. V lost 5 bases and J lost 0; bases outside the gene matches: 3. Germline V CDR1 and CDR2: LNHNV, YYDKDF (reference sequence). CDR3 length equals 16 residues. For the CDR3, the DNA is TGTGCCACCAGCCGCGGACTAGCGGGCTCCTACAATGAGCAGTTCTTC. Residues: CATSRGLAGSYNEQFF.

Only one count was recorded for this clone. This chain uses TRBV10-1 with TRBJ1-1, with TRBD1 matching 9 bases. The ends lost 8 bases at V and 1 base at J; junction bases unmatched: 2. Germline CDR1 reads WNHNN; CDR2 reads SYGVQD (reference sequence). This CDR3 is built from 13 residues. The CDR3 reads CASAGQGNTEAFF. CDR3 DNA sequence: TGCGCCAGCGCGGGACAGGGGAACACTGAAGCTTTCTTT.

The chain links TRBV7-8 to TRBJ2-2, with D perhaps TRBD1 (6 bases). This CDR3 has 14 residues. Germline CDR1 is SGHVS and CDR2 is FQNEAQ. The ends were cut back, 2 bases at V and 3 bases at J, with 7 bases in the middle. The CDR3 region is CASSLTGYTGELFF. The CDR3 bases are TGTGCCAGCAGCTTAACAGGGTACACCGGGGAGCTGTTTTTT. Drawing the rest from reference TRBV7-8 and TRBJ2-2, the complete variable domain is GAGVSQSPRYKVAKRGQDVALRCDPISGHVSLFWYQQALGQGPEFLTYFQNEAQLDKSGLPSDRFFAERPEGSVSTLKIQRTQQEDSAVYLCASSLTGYTGELFFGEGSRLTVL.

The rearrangement joins TRBV18 to TRBJ1-2, with TRBD1 as a possible D gene (5 bases). Germline V gene sequence: CDR1 KGHSH, CDR2 LQKENI. The length of the CDR3 is 14 residues. V was clipped by 4 bases and J by 7 bases, with 16 bases between them. CDR3 DNA sequence: TGTGCCAGCTCACTCGGAGGGGCCCTGGGTGGCTACACCTTC. It is translated as CASSLGGALGGYTF.

This rearrangement joins TRBV27 to TRBJ1-3, with 7 bases matching TRBD1. Losses at the gene ends were 5 bases for V and 7 bases for J; bases not matched to a gene: 5. Germline V gives CDR1 MNHEY, CDR2 SMNVEV (reference sequence). The CDR3 spans 13 residues. The CDR3 is CASSRQGGNTIYF. The CDR3 DNA is TGTGCCAGCAGTAGGCAGGGGGGTAACACCATATATTTT.

This rearrangement joins TRBV15 to TRBJ1-1; TRBD1 aligns across 7 bases. CDR3 length: 15 amino acids. Looked up from germline, CDR1 is LNHNV and CDR2 is YYDKDF (reference sequence). V shed 5 bases and J 1 base; nucleotides not matched to a gene: 7. This CDR3 reads CATSGRQGRNTEAFF. DNA for the CDR3: TGTGCCACCAGCGGCCGACAGGGAAGGAACACTGAAGCTTTCTTT.

This sequence joins TRBV6-5 and TRBJ2-7, with a tentative D call TRBD1 (6 bases). The CDR3 has 14 amino acids. Trimming shortened V by 2 bases and J by 3 bases, and 11 bases separated the two germline ends. The V gene's germline CDR1 is MNHEY and CDR2 SVGAGI. Here the CDR3 reads CASSYGGQGYEQYF. CDR3 DNA sequence: TGTGCCAGCAGTTACGGGGGCCAGGGCTACGAGCAGTACTTC.